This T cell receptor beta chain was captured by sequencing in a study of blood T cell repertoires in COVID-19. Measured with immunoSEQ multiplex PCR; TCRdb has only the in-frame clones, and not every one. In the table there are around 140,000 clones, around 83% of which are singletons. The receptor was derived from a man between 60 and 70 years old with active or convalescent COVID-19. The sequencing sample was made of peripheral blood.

In DNA form, the CDR3 reads TGCAGCGTTGGCCTATCTGGAAACACCATATATTTT. Protein product: CSVGLSGNTIYF. This sequence joins TRBV29-1 and TRBJ1-3; the D is unclear. Germline-derived CDR1 and CDR2 are SQVTM and ANQGSEA. The CDR3 is made up of 12 amino acids. V lost 4 bases to trimming and J lost 1 base, with 5 bases between them.